This T cell receptor (beta chain) came from a study of tumor-infiltrating lymphocytes in primary liver carcinoma. At the level of the study: In every tissue type, samples returned a similar yield of roughly 3.5 to 7.13 million productive TCRbeta reads.

This clonotype occurred a few times. Its antigen remains unidentified. A much larger clone sits a single nucleotide away, making a read error possible. Reverse transcription of roughly 0.5 ug total RNA with a constant-region primer produced TCR beta cDNA. Library construction for TCR beta comprised three nested multiplex PCR rounds performed with slightly modified ARM-PCR. TCRdb redid the calling of the multiplex PCR reads with MiXCR, one entry per CDR3 protein. The sample consists of about 320,000 distinct CDR3 sequences, less than 75% of them appearing once. Study-level points and caveats: A significantly higher top-250-clone fraction was recorded for tumors than for blood (p = 0.039). Tumor-adjacent and tumor-blood pairs shared less of their repertoires than tumor region pairs shared.

RNA isolated from unsorted whole blood supplied the blood RNA, with germline DNA also extracted. The collection of four milliliters of peripheral blood preceded surgery. Sequencing was done on a sample of peripheral blood. The TCR originated in a middle-aged man with primary liver carcinoma and hepatitis B virus infection.

CDR3 sequence: CTSSPREETQYF. DNA for the CDR3: TGTACCAGCAGTCCCAGGGAAGAGACCCAGTACTTC. The chain couples TRBV6-6 to TRBJ2-5; D is perhaps TRBD1 (5 bases). This CDR3 contains 12 residues. Looked up from germline, CDR1 is MNHNY and CDR2 is SVGAGI (reference sequence).